These 18 T cell receptor beta chains came from one sample sequenced in a study of beta chain features in type 1 diabetes. No antigen is known for these receptors. Study-wide points: Among all four CD4+ subsets, Type 1 diabetes patients had TCRB CDR3s that were moderately but significantly shorter.

Expressed TCRB transcripts were sequenced after all isolated RNA was converted to cDNA. TCRdb's copy holds only in-frame clones and misses some; the assay was immunoSEQ multiplex PCR. The sample holds approximately 170,000 clones, almost 65% seen once. Sequenced material: naive CD4+ T cells from blood. The source of these receptors is a man aged 25-40 years with type 1 diabetes.

As DNA, the CDR3 is TGTGCCAGCAGTTTGCCCCTAGGGAGTGGCAATGAGCAGTTCTTC. Translated: CASSLPLGSGNEQFF. The chain joins TRBV28 to TRBJ2-1, with D possibly being TRBD2 (5 bases). Germline V gives CDR1 MDHEN, CDR2 SYDVKM. CDR3 length: 15 amino acids. Trimming left V 3 bases short and J 6 bases short, with 15 bases between.

The J gene is TRBJ2-2, the V gene TRBV30, with D possibly being TRBD2 (6 bases). The CDR3 totals 16 residues. From germline, CDR1 is GTSNPN and CDR2 SVGIG (reference sequence). Trimming took 7 bases from V and 4 from J, leaving 22 bases between them. CDR3: CASTPETGVFTGELFF. The CDR3 DNA is TGTGCCTCCACCCCCGAAACGGGGGTCTTCACCGGGGAGCTGTTTTTT.

The rearrangement uses TRBV15 and TRBJ2-5; either TRBD1 or TRBD2 may fit D (5 bases each). The V end lost 0 bases, the J end lost 1 base, and 12 bases lay between the germline ends. The CDR3 spans 16 residues. Germline CDR1 LNHNV, CDR2 YYDKDF (reference sequence). This CDR3 is CATSRDRGNIQETQYF. DNA of the CDR3: TGTGCCACCAGCAGAGATCGGGGCAATATCCAAGAGACCCAGTACTTC.

The table lists this clone with a few counts. J is TRBJ1-2 and V is TRBV2; D not resolved. The V gene lost 9 bases and the J gene lost 1 base, with 15 bases spanning the gap. CDR1 is SNHLY, CDR2 FYNNEI, per germline. There are 14 residues in the CDR3. The CDR3 sequence is CASNDPYRNYGYTF. DNA of the CDR3: TGTGCCAGTAACGACCCCTATCGTAACTATGGCTACACCTTC. Using reference TRBV2 and TRBJ1-2 for the parts outside the CDR3, the full variable domain is EPEVTQTPSHQVTQMGQEVILRCVPISNHLYFYWYRQILGQKVEFLVSFYNNEISEKSEIFDDQFSVERPDGSNFTLKIRSTKLEDSAMYFCASNDPYRNYGYTFGSGTRLTVV.

The chain carries TRBV6-6 and TRBJ1-2; D is unresolved. This CDR3 region has 13 residues. V lost 7 bases and J lost 1, with 10 bases in between. Germline assignment: CDR1 MNHNY and CDR2 SVGAGI (reference sequence). The CDR3 region is CASTAGNNYGYTF. The CDR3 DNA is TGTGCCAGCACCGCCGGGAATAACTATGGCTACACCTTC.

The V and J genes are TRBV29-1 and TRBJ2-1; the match to TRBD1 covers 8 bases. CDR3 length equals 13 residues. Germline CDR1 is SQVTM and CDR2 is ANQGSEA. V shed 7 bases, J shed 2 bases, and the junction held 4 bases outside the gene matches. The CDR3 DNA reads as TGCAGCGCCGGACAGGGAACCTACAATGAGCAGTTCTTC. It encodes CSAGQGTYNEQFF.

This clone was seen a handful of times. The CDR3: CAWRPGTGRLIQYF. The CDR3 coding sequence is TGTGCCTGGAGGCCTGGCACAGGGAGGCTCATTCAGTACTTC. The chain has TRBV30 and TRBJ2-4; D is tentatively TRBD1 or TRBD2 (6 bases each). The CDR3 consists of 14 residues. Trimming left V 3 bases short and J 9 bases short, with 18 bases between. Germline CDR1 and CDR2: GTSNPN and SVGIG (reference sequence).

The V gene is TRBV30, the J gene TRBJ2-1; TRBD2 is a possible D gene (5 bases). CDR1 is GTSNPN and CDR2 is SVGIG in the germline V gene (reference sequence). The CDR3 totals 14 residues. V was pared by 3 bases and J by 0 bases, with 9 bases between. CDR3 loop: CAWRLGSSYNEQFF. The CDR3 DNA reads as TGTGCCTGGAGACTGGGGAGCTCCTACAATGAGCAGTTCTTC.

There are a few counts of this clone. V usage is TRBV27 and J usage is TRBJ2-6; maybe TRBD1 (5 bases). The CDR3 length is 14 residues. V was pared by 4 bases and J by 2 bases, with 6 bases between. The germline V gene has CDR1 MNHEY and CDR2 SMNVEV (reference sequence). CDR3 loop: CASSWGPGANVLTF. The DNA for the CDR3 is TGTGCCAGCAGTTGGGGCCCTGGGGCCAACGTCCTGACTTTC.

The chain employs TRBV4-3 and TRBJ2-7; TRBD1 matches 10 bases. The junction had 6 bases not matched to a gene; V was cut back by 3 bases and J by 4 bases. This CDR3 contains 15 residues. CDR1 is LGHNA and CDR2 is YSLEER in the germline V gene. The CDR3 DNA sequence: TGCGCCAGCAGCCACAGACAGGGGGCGTCGTACGAGCAGTACTTC. This gives the protein CASSHRQGASYEQYF.

V usage is TRBV6-6 and J usage is TRBJ2-7; D is unresolved. Trimming shortened V by 2 bases and J by 0 bases, and 8 bases separated the two germline ends. The germline V gene has CDR1 MNHNY and CDR2 SVGAGI (reference sequence). The CDR3 has 14 residues. CDR3 nucleotides: TGTGCCAGCAGTTACGCTACAGTCTCCTACGAGCAGTACTTC. It is translated as CASSYATVSYEQYF.

This clone was found a few times. The V and J genes are TRBV9 and TRBJ2-1, with a weak D call TRBD1 (6 bases). In germline, CDR1 is SGDLS, CDR2 YYNGEE. This CDR3 has 16 amino acids. Trimming took off 0 bases at V and 6 bases at J, with 16 bases between the two ends. CDR3 amino acids: CASSVGSLAGVNEQFF. CDR3 in DNA: TGTGCCAGCAGCGTAGGGTCATTGGCAGGGGTCAATGAGCAGTTCTTC.

The chain has TRBV13 and TRBJ1-6; D not resolved. Germline CDR1 and CDR2: PRHDT and FYEKMQ (reference sequence). The V end lost 6 bases, the J end lost 6 bases, and 12 bases lay between the germline ends. CDR3 size: 14 residues. The CDR3 loop is CASRRTVRNSPLHF. In DNA form, the CDR3 reads TGTGCCAGCAGGCGGACGGTTCGTAATTCACCCCTCCACTTT. Based on the CDR3 plus reference TRBV13 and TRBJ1-6, the full variable domain is AAGVIQSPRHLIKEKRETATLKCYPIPRHDTVYWYQQGPGQDPQFLISFYEKMQSDKGSIPDRFSAQQFSDYHSELNMSSLELGDSALYFCASRRTVRNSPLHFGNGTRLTVT.

This rearrangement joins TRBV30 to TRBJ2-3; 8 nucleotides align to TRBD1. Per germline, CDR1 GTSNPN and CDR2 SVGIG (reference sequence). Trimming removed 3 bases from V and 3 bases from J; junction bases left unmatched: 11. This CDR3 is 16 amino acids long. In nucleotides, the CDR3 is TGTGCCTGGAGCCGCGCCGCAGGGGGCGGTACAGATACGCAGTATTTT. This encodes CAWSRAAGGGTDTQYF.

The V gene is TRBV4-3, the J gene TRBJ2-2; D is possibly TRBD2 (5 bases). Deletions cut 0 bases from V and 2 bases from J, with 10 bases between. Germline CDR1 LGHNA, CDR2 YSLEER. CDR3 length: 16 residues. This chain's CDR3 is CASSQESGVNTGELFF. CDR3 bases: TGCGCCAGCAGCCAAGAATCCGGGGTTAACACCGGGGAGCTGTTTTTT.

J is TRBJ2-3 and V is TRBV19; D is perhaps TRBD1 or TRBD2 (5 bases each). V was clipped by 9 bases and J by 1 base, with 14 bases between them. This CDR3 contains 14 residues. The germline V gene encodes CDR1 LNHDA and CDR2 SQIVND (reference sequence). The CDR3 DNA follows: TGTGCCAGCCAACTAGGGGTTCGCACAGATACGCAGTATTTT. Translating gives CASQLGVRTDTQYF. Together with reference TRBV19 and TRBJ2-3, the CDR3 gives the full variable domain: DGGITQSPKYLFRKEGQNVTLSCEQNLNHDAMYWYRQDPGQGLRLIYYSQIVNDFQKGDIAEGYSVSREKKESFPLTVTSAQKNPTAFYLCASQLGVRTDTQYFGPGTRLTVL.

The chain recombines TRBV25-1 with TRBJ2-5; perhaps TRBD2 as D (6 bases). The CDR3 contains 15 residues. The germline V and J ends were trimmed by 5 bases and 7 bases, with 20 bases remaining between them. Germline CDR1 and CDR2: MGHDK and SYGVNS. The CDR3 is CASSFGTLMTWTQYF. The CDR3, as DNA: TGTGCCAGCAGTTTCGGGACTCTGATGACGTGGACCCAGTACTTC.

This chain joins TRBV29-1 and TRBJ1-3, with 10 bases that match TRBD1. Germline CDR1 and CDR2: SQVTM and ANQGSEA. V trimming: 4 bases; J trimming: 0 bases; junction bases outside the gene matches: 3. CDR3 size: 15 residues. CDR3 loop: CSVAGTGDSGNTIYF. CDR3 sequence (DNA): TGCAGCGTTGCCGGGACAGGGGACTCTGGAAACACCATATATTTT.